The rows below give T cell receptor beta chains drawn from one sample of a study of beta chain features in type 1 diabetes. Profiling relied on immunoSEQ multiplex PCR, and the TCRdb table lists in-frame clones only, not all of them. The data contain some 250,000 clones, roughly a tenth of them singletons. Sequenced material: naive CD4+ T cells from blood. The receptor set was obtained from a man aged 30-40 years with type 1 diabetes. Each CDR3 is given with its conserved first and last residue. The D gene is left open where the match is weak. Only part of the rows carry a size: once, few, many, or a class if the clone is expanded.

D gene,clone size,V gene,CDR3 length,J gene,CDR3 protein
TRBD1,.,TRBV6-4,14,TRBJ2-2,CASSLQGATGELFF
.,.,TRBV28,13,TRBJ2-3,CASSQRATDTQYF
TRBD1,.,TRBV13,14,TRBJ1-6,CASSLRGQGAPLHF
.,.,TRBV19,14,TRBJ1-5,CASSGHSGNQPQHF
TRBD1,.,TRBV2,13,TRBJ1-1,CASSDRGNTEAFF
.,.,TRBV19,10,TRBJ2-3,CATREDTQYF
TRBD1,few,TRBV18,15,TRBJ2-2,CASSGQGTTERELFF
.,.,TRBV18,16,TRBJ1-1,CASSSMDGRVNTEAFF
.,.,TRBV29-1,15,TRBJ1-5,CSANQSTTEHQPQHF
TRBD2,.,TRBV5-1,15,TRBJ2-3,CASSIGTSGGDTQYF
TRBD2,once,TRBV27,16,TRBJ2-7,CASRPLSLAGTYEQYF
.,few,TRBV7-9,16,TRBJ1-4,CASSLFRDTGNEKLFF
.,few,TRBV25-1,13,TRBJ2-3,CASSPRGSDTQYF
.,.,TRBV2,14,TRBJ1-1,CASSNQGGGTEAFF
.,few,TRBV10-3,14,TRBJ2-5,CAISEGGTQETQYF
TRBD2,few,TRBV29-1,16,TRBJ2-3,CSVEGASGDGTDTQYF
TRBD1,few,TRBV12-5,15,TRBJ1-5,CASGSGQDLNQPQHF
TRBD1,few,TRBV30,17,TRBJ2-6,CAWRRQGVFSGANVLTF
.,few,TRBV9,15,TRBJ1-5,CASSTGVNSNQPQHF
.,.,TRBV11-2,13,TRBJ2-3,CASSLDQGDTQYF
.,few,TRBV5-1,15,TRBJ2-1,CASSLERSSYNEQFF
.,.,TRBV19,14,TRBJ2-6,CASQQVSGANVLTF
.,few,TRBV2,13,TRBJ2-7,CASARDISYEQYF
TRBD1,.,TRBV5-1,12,TRBJ2-7,CASGDRAYEQYF
TRBD1,few,TRBV18,15,TRBJ1-6,CASSSPGQGFSPLHF
TRBD1,few,TRBV9,15,TRBJ2-1,CASSTGQGTYNEQFF
.,.,TRBV29-1,14,TRBJ1-4,CSVKRQDLDEKLFF
.,few,TRBV6-5,15,TRBJ2-4,CASSYYPGVGYIQYF
.,.,TRBV18,16,TRBJ1-5,CASSSTSQGASQPQHF
.,few,TRBV6-1,13,TRBJ2-7,CASNNPLRFEQYF
.,.,TRBV18,12,TRBJ1-1,CASSPSGTEAFF
TRBD1,.,TRBV18,16,TRBJ2-2,CASSPRQGRSAGELFF
TRBD1,.,TRBV30,13,TRBJ1-2,CAWSVLGGGGYTF
.,few,TRBV6-5,15,TRBJ2-6,CASSRETSGANVLTF
TRBD2,once,TRBV30,17,TRBJ2-1,CAWSVLAGAHSYNEQFF
.,.,TRBV7-2,12,TRBJ2-1,CASSLARGLEFF
TRBD1,.,TRBV5-6,14,TRBJ2-5,CASSPGQRWETQYF
TRBD1,few,TRBV11-2,14,TRBJ1-2,CASRRTGVYYGYTF
TRBD2,few,TRBV29-1,14,TRBJ2-1,CSVPPREANNEQFF
.,few,TRBV11-2,13,TRBJ2-2,CASSLAGTGELFF
.,.,TRBV4-2,13,TRBJ2-3,CASSVPSVDTQYF
.,few,TRBV11-2,13,TRBJ1-1,CASSLAANTEAFF
TRBD2,few,TRBV11-2,15,TRBJ2-7,CASSLGRLAVHEQYF
TRBD1,.,TRBV18,16,TRBJ2-2,CASSSGTGRNTGELFF
TRBD2,.,TRBV19,15,TRBJ2-7,CASSMSSGSRDEQYF
TRBD1,few,TRBV27,15,TRBJ2-1,CASSPGQGLLNEQFF
TRBD1,.,TRBV19,15,TRBJ1-1,CASLRTGGLGTEAFF
.,.,TRBV29-1,11,TRBJ2-3,CSLSTTDTQYF
.,.,TRBV7-9,12,TRBJ1-2,CASSTGPQGYTF
TRBD2,few,TRBV4-3,18,TRBJ2-1,CASSQENILAGAYNEQFF
TRBD1,few,TRBV23-1,16,TRBJ1-5,CASSRRETGGIQPQHF
.,few,TRBV5-1,11,TRBJ2-5,CASSLSETQYF
.,.,TRBV7-9,13,TRBJ1-5,CASSSGLLQPQHF
TRBD1,few,TRBV11-3,13,TRBJ2-5,CASSRTGQETQYF
TRBD2,.,TRBV2,16,TRBJ2-5,CASSSLTGGGQETQYF